This T cell receptor beta chain is from a study of OX40 agonist ivuxolimab in advanced cancers. Context from the whole study: Ivuxolimab, which targeted the costimulatory receptor OX40 (CD134), was an agonistic, fully human IgG2 monoclonal antibody. Prior anti-PD-1, anti-PD-L1 or anti-CTLA-4 therapy was permitted, and checkpoint inhibitors had been received by roughly 42% of dose-escalation patients. Partial responses occurred in three dose-escalation patients: two with cutaneous melanoma and one with hepatocellular carcinoma. The monotherapy dose-escalation portion (N = 52 patients) of the phase I ivuxolimab trial is reported in the paper. Peripheral TCRbeta sequencing aimed to test whether ivuxolimab altered TCR sequence diversity and caused clonal T-cell expansion. Among the approximately 50 dose-escalation patients, some 20 had hepatocellular carcinoma, some 15 melanoma, 9 renal cell carcinoma and 9 head and neck cancer. The dose-escalation cohort was about 86% male with a mean age of about 60 years, ranging from roughly 20 to 80. Intravenous ivuxolimab was administered to patients every 2 weeks at six dose levels: 0.01, 0.1, 0.3, 1.5, 3 and 10 mg/kg. Overall study outcomes, separate from this receptor: After ivuxolimab, CD8+ T cells had more expanded clones than CD4+ T cells on average. At doses from 0.1 to 3.0 mg/kg, clonal expansion was seen in both CD4+ and CD8+ blood T cells between baseline and week 6. Low levels of normalized T-cell clonal expansion were also shown by some nonresponding patients. The antigen specificity of the clonally expanded peripheral T cells was not determined. In the 0.1-3.0 mg/kg groups, partial responders had among the lowest normalized peripheral clonal expansion, particularly in CD8+ T cells.

Per the germline V gene (reference sequence), GTSNPN is the CDR1 and SVGIG is the CDR2. V is trimmed back by 2 bases and J by 3 bases, and the junction contains 8 bases that no gene match accounts for. The CDR3 holds 15 amino acids from the cysteine to the phenylalanine. Just CDR3 DNA is preserved here, 45 bases in frame from base 1. The trial excluded patients who had a history of autoimmune disease or who were on systemic immunosuppression. Peripheral blood for TCR sequencing was collected from all dose cohorts at baseline, on cycle 4 day 1, and on cycle 7 day 1. The samples were drawn from a first-in-human, open-label, multicenter phase I dose-escalation trial of ivuxolimab. The trial enrolled adults with locally advanced or metastatic head and neck squamous cell, hepatocellular, melanoma or renal cell carcinoma. CD4+ and CD8+ T cells were sorted separately from peripheral blood before TCR sequencing.

For this clone: Its antigen is currently not known. Per-base quality was not reported, and no clone a single base away is much larger than it. At the DNA level, this CDR3 is encoded by other sequences in the same sample as well.

For sequencing of the TCRbeta CDR3 region, genomic DNA was extracted from the sorted cells. TCRbeta CDR3 regions were sequenced using the immunoSEQ Assay. The table comes from immuneACCESS by way of TCRdb, which keeps in-frame sequences with V and J called. Part of the clones is missing from these tables; in studies checked, under half for an unresolved V gene and the rest for unknown reasons. Across this sample there are about 13,000 clones, with 84% seen only once. The ten largest clones take up under 30% of the sample. The sequencing here drew on CD4+ or CD8+ T cells sorted from blood, taken in a trial of the OX40 agonist ivuxolimab. The rearrangement joined TRBV30 to TRBJ2-7; 9 middle bases align to TRBD2. This receptor was obtained from an adult with an advanced solid tumor such as melanoma, head and neck, liver or kidney cancer. The nucleotides are TGTGCCTGGAGTATACTCGCGGGGGGGGGCTACGAGCAGTACTTC. This codes for CAWSILAGGGYEQYF.